This T cell receptor (beta chain) was found in a study of T cells after yellow fever vaccination (dated by TCRdb to 2018 to 2020). With regard to the full study: The SMART-Seq v4 Ultra Low Input RNA kit was used to prepare libraries from fractions with low cell numbers. Blood was drawn at multiple timepoints before and after primary and secondary immunization, with bulk PBMC replicates and cell subsets isolated. Bulk TCR alpha and beta repertoires were sequenced longitudinally to track T-cell clones before and after primary and booster YFV17D yellow fever vaccination. Two healthy male donors, one aged 18 to 30 and one aged 30 to 40 years, were included in the cohort. What the work shows at the level of the full study, not this receptor alone: The secondary T-cell response was weaker than the primary response but faster, peaking on day 5 instead of day 15. Because only two donors were included in the study, the extent to which the findings can be generalized is limited. Computational filtering was needed because FACS-sorted repertoires could contain abundant contaminating clonotypes from the bulk population. A small fraction of clonotypes showed up in both the CD4 and CD8 compartments, probably as a result of convergent recombination. Most clones expanded after primary vaccination (approximately 96% of CD4 and around 89% of CD8) were re-detected after the booster, suggesting that broad memory maintenance occurred.

Per the publication, the treatment or condition label means: live attenuated yellow fever vaccine strain. A standard Ficoll-Paque protocol was used to isolate PBMCs from peripheral blood. Dynabeads CD4 and CD8 positive selection kits were used to isolate CD4 and CD8 T-cell fractions. TriZol was used to extract RNA from bulk PBMCs, from CD4 and CD8 fractions, and from dextramer-positive and dextramer-negative fractions. Compared with germline, V lacks 1 base and J lacks 4 bases; bases without a gene match: 11. The CDR3 holds 18 amino acids from the cysteine to the phenylalanine. Only the CDR3 part of the read is kept: 54 bases, read in frame from the first base. CDR1 and CDR2 are drawn from the germline V gene: SGHVS, FQNEAQ. TCRdb records Illumina NovaSeq 6000 as the sequencer. TCR cDNA was synthesized by 5'RACE template switching, through which a universal primer site and unique molecular identifiers were introduced. cDNA synthesis was primed from both the TCR alpha and TCR beta constant segments. Two PCR steps were used to amplify libraries, with sample barcodes and sequencing adapters being added in the second step. Sequencing of libraries was done on Illumina HiSeq 2500 (2x100 bp) or NovaSeq (2x150 bp). The authors' analysis ran thus. MIGEC handled demultiplexing of reads and collapsing into UMI consensus sequences, while MiXCR performed V(D)J alignment. Vaccine-responding clonotypes were identified with edgeR using replicate PBMC samples, with FDR below 0.01 and a log2 fold change above 5 up to day 15 being required. Each bulk clonotype was labeled CD4 or CD8 based on which sequenced repertoire, CD4 or CD8, contained the clonotype at higher abundance. TCRdb itself trimmed the public reads at Q25 with fastp, ran MiXCR and retained productive beta chains. Every distinct CDR3 protein forms one entry, paired with its most common genes and DNA. It is TCRdb's table, rather than the study itself, that gives the V and J calls and clone size. This sample comprises 250,000 to 300,000 distinct CDR3 sequences, approximately 8% of them detected only once. The ten biggest clones cover 3% to 4% of the sample.

This clonotype has a handful of counts. Its specific antigen is unknown. No base qualities exist here, and no much larger clone lies one base off it. The receptor was derived from a man between 18 and 29 years old who received the YFV17D yellow fever vaccine. Rearrangement joined TRBV7-8 to TRBJ2-3; 10 bases in the junction line up with TRBD2. Here the sequenced sample was CD4+ T cells sorted from PBMCs, taken 5 days after the yellow fever booster vaccination. The bases are TGTGCCAGCAGCTTAGGGCTTGATTCTAGCGGGGGTTCAGATACGCAGTATTTT. It codes for CASSLGLDSSGGSDTQYF.